Below, 15 T cell receptor beta chains from the same sample are listed, as sequenced in a study of molecular identifiers for immune sequencing clone quantification. TCRdb reprocessed the PCR reads with MiXCR, giving one entry per CDR3 protein. The sample records about 500,000 distinct CDR3 sequences, around a fifth being singletons. Sequenced sample: naive CD8+ T cells from blood, with Jurkat cell RNA spiked in. Subset indicated: FACS-sorted CD8+CD4-CCR7+CD45RA+ naive T cells. The source is a human donor in good health. Some libraries in this study had Jurkat cell RNA spiked in.

This clonotype was seen more than once but under ten times. The chain joins TRBV6-4 to TRBJ2-3, with 8 bases matching TRBD2. V was clipped by 2 bases and J by 5 bases; unmatched bases: 3. Germline V gene sequence: CDR1 MRHNA, CDR2 SNTAGT. The CDR3 runs to 14 residues. CDR3 sequence (DNA): TGTGCCAGCAGTGACGGACTAGCAGGAGATACGCAGTATTTT. It translates to CASSDGLAGDTQYF.

In this sample, this clonotype turned up once. One end of the junction is discordant with germline, which a read error may explain. This rearrangement joins TRBV6-5 to TRBJ1-1; TRBD1 matches at 7 bases. CDR1 and CDR2 (germline): MNHEY, SVGAGI. The CDR3 spans 14 residues. CDR3 sequence reads: CASSLGGANTEASF. In nucleotides, the CDR3 is TGTGCCAGCAGTTTAGGGGGCGCGAACACTGAAGCTTCCTTT.

This clonotype showed up many times. The J gene is TRBJ2-3, the V gene TRBV20-1, with 7 bases identical to TRBD2. This CDR3 region has 18 residues. After removal of 7 bases from V and 1 base from J, the junction contained 20 bases not matched to a gene. The V gene's germline CDR1 is DFQATT and CDR2 SNEGSKA (reference sequence). The CDR3 region is CSGQGRNRLAQGTDTQYF. The CDR3 DNA sequence: TGCAGTGGACAAGGTAGAAATCGACTAGCCCAGGGCACAGATACGCAGTATTTT.

This chain links TRBV15 with TRBJ2-7, with no clear D. Trimming removed 1 base at V and 3 bases at J, with 4 bases between. The CDR3 has 12 amino acids. From germline, CDR1 is LNHNV and CDR2 YYDKDF (reference sequence). Here the CDR3 reads CATSRGVYEQYF. The CDR3, as DNA: TGTGCCACCAGCAGAGGAGTCTACGAGCAGTACTTC.

The V call is TRBV30, the J call TRBJ2-7; TRBD2 is a possible D gene (6 bases). Germline CDR1 is GTSNPN and CDR2 is SVGIG (reference sequence). V lost 2 bases to trimming and J lost 5 bases, with 16 bases between them. The CDR3 is 14 amino acids. In DNA, the CDR3 is TGTGCCTGGAGTCTGGTAGCGGCTTTGAACGAGCAGTACTTC. This codes for CAWSLVAALNEQYF. Full variable domain (remainder filled in from reference TRBV30 and TRBJ2-7): SQTIHQWPATLVQPVGSPLSLECTVEGTSNPNLYWYRQAAGRGLQLLFYSVGIGQISSEVPQNLSASRPQDRQFILSSKKLLLSDSGFYLCAWSLVAALNEQYFGPGTRLTVT.

The genes are TRBV6-1 and TRBJ1-2, with a tentative D call TRBD1 (6 bases). The CDR3 spans 14 residues. V shed 3 bases and J shed 4 bases, with 12 bases lying between them. Germline values: CDR1 MNHNS, CDR2 SASEGT. CDR3 nucleotides: TGTGCCAGCAGTGAGTTCGGACAGTTCTATGGCTACACCTTC. Protein sequence: CASSEFGQFYGYTF.

Many counts were recorded for this clonotype. The V and J genes are TRBV27 and TRBJ2-1; 7 bases fit TRBD2. In germline, CDR1 is MNHEY, CDR2 SMNVEV (reference sequence). This CDR3 spans 15 amino acids. Trimming took 4 bases from V and 5 from J; bases not matched to a gene: 8. In nucleotides, the CDR3 is TGTGCCAGCAGTTCCTGGCGGGAGTTCGACAATGAGCAGTTCTTC. This gives the protein CASSSWREFDNEQFF.

As to this clonotype: Mismatch with germline at one junction end may stem from a read error. The V call is TRBV5-3, the J call TRBJ1-1; D is perhaps TRBD1 (5 bases). TRBV5-3 is placed among ORFs of uncertain function. The length of the CDR3 is 17 residues. Written as DNA, the CDR3 is TGTGCCAGCAGCTCTACCGGGGGGGGACTAATGAGCACTGAAGCTTTCTTT. It is translated as CASSSTGGGLMSTEAFF.

CDR3 nucleotides: TGTGCCAGCAGCTCCTCCGCCCTTCCGCGGGAGCAGTTCTTC. It translates to CASSSSALPREQFF. The rearrangement links TRBV7-9 to TRBJ2-1; no definite D call. With 4 bases removed from V and 10 bases from J, the gap between germline ends came to 17 bases. The CDR3 has 14 residues. Germline CDR1 reads SEHNR; CDR2 reads FQNEAQ (reference sequence).

The chain recombines TRBV12-3 or TRBV12-4 with TRBJ2-7; 9 positions agree with TRBD1. The CDR3 is 15 amino acids. The junction had 7 bases not matched to a gene; V was cut back by 5 bases and J by 2 bases. The CDR3, as DNA: TGTGCCAGCAGTGAGGCCGGGACAGGGCCCTACGAGCAGTACTTC. This sequence encodes CASSEAGTGPYEQYF.

In this sample, this clonotype turned up many times. The chain has TRBV28 and TRBJ2-3, with 10 bases matching TRBD1. Germline V lookup: CDR1 MDHEN, CDR2 SYDVKM. Trimming removed 10 bases from V and 2 bases from J; junction bases left unmatched: 3. CDR3 length: 13 residues. The CDR3 loop is CATGTGVTDTQYF. CDR3 DNA: TGTGCCACCGGGACAGGGGTCACAGATACGCAGTATTTT.

This clonotype was seen at least ten times. The V call is TRBV5-1, the J call TRBJ2-5; 8 bases align to TRBD1. Germline CDR1 is SGHRS and CDR2 is YFSETQ. This CDR3 is 19 amino acids long. Germline trimming cut 0 bases from V and 0 bases from J; bases unmatched to any gene: 13. The CDR3 loop is CASSLAPREWTGHQETQYF. CDR3 nucleotide sequence: TGCGCCAGCAGCTTGGCCCCTCGTGAATGGACAGGGCACCAAGAGACCCAGTACTTC.

This clonotype was detected a few times. The gene calls are TRBV12-3 or TRBV12-4 and TRBJ1-6, with 8 nucleotides matching TRBD1. The CDR3 has 16 amino acids. The V gene end was trimmed by 5 bases and the J gene end by 7 bases; junction bases not matched to a gene: 10. The CDR3 DNA is TGTGCCAGCAGTCTCAGGACAGGGAACAGGAATTCACCCCTCCACTTT. This translates into CASSLRTGNRNSPLHF.

This clonotype was found many times. The chain recombines TRBV4-3 with TRBJ2-7; no reliable D call. This CDR3 has 14 residues. The germline gives CDR1 LGHNA, CDR2 YSLEER. The V end lost 2 bases, the J end lost 2 bases, and 10 bases lay between the germline ends. As DNA, the CDR3 is TGCGCCAGCAGCCAACTGGGCAGTACCTACGAGCAGTACTTC. This sequence encodes CASSQLGSTYEQYF.

In its sample, this clonotype was seen a few times. This chain links TRBV20-1 with TRBJ2-7; D might be TRBD2 (5 bases). Trimming cost V 8 bases and J 2 bases, with 22 bases left between them. This CDR3 has 15 residues. Germline V gene data show CDR1 as DFQATT and CDR2 as SNEGSKA (reference sequence). The CDR3, as DNA: TGCAGTACTGAGCGCTTAACTAGTTACACCTACGAGCAGTACTTC. Protein product: CSTERLTSYTYEQYF.